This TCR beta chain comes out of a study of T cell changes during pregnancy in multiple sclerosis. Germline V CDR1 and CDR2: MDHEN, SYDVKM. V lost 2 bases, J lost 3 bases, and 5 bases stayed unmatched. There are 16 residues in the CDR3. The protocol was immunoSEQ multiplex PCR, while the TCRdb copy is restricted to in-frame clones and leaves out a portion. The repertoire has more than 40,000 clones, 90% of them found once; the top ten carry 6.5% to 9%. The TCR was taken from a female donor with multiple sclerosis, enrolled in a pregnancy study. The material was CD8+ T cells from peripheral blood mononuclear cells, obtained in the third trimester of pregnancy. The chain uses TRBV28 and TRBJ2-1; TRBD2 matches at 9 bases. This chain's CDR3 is CASSLMTSGYYNEQFF. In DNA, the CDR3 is TGTGCCAGCAGTTTAATGACTAGCGGTTACTACAATGAGCAGTTCTTC.